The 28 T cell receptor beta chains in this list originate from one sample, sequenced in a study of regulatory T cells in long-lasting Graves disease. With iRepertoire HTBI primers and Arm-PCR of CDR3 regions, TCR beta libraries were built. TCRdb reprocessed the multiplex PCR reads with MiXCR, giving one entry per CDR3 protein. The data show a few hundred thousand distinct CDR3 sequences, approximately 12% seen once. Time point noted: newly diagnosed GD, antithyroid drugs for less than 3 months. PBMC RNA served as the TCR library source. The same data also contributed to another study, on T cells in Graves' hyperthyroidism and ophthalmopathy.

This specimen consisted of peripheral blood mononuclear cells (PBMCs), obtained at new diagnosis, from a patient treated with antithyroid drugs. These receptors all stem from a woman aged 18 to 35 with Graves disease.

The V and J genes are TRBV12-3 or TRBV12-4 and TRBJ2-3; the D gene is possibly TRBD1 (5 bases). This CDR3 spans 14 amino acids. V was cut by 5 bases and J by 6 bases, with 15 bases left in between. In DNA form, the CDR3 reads TGTGCCAGCAGTCTCAGGGTTCCTGGGGATACGCAGTATTTT. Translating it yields CASSLRVPGDTQYF.

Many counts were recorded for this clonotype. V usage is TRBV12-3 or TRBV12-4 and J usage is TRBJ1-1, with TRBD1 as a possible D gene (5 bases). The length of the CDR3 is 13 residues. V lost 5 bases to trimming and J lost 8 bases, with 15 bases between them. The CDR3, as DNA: TGTGCCAGCAGTCCAGGGACGACTCGGGAAGCTTTCTTT. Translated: CASSPGTTREAFF.

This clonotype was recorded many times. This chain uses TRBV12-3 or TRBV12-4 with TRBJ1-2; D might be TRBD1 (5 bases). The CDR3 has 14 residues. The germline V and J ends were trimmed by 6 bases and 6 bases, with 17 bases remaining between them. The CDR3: CASSLWGGDDGYTF. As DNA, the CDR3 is TGTGCCAGCAGCCTCTGGGGGGGGGATGATGGCTACACCTTC.

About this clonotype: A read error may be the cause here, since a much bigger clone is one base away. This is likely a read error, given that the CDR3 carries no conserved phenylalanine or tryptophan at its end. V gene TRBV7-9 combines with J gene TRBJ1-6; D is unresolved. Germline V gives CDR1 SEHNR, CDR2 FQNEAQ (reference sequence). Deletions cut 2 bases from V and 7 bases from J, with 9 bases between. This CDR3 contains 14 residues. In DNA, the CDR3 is TGTGCCAGCAGCTTACCAGTAGGCAATTCACCCCTCCACTCT. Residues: CASSLPVGNSPLHS.

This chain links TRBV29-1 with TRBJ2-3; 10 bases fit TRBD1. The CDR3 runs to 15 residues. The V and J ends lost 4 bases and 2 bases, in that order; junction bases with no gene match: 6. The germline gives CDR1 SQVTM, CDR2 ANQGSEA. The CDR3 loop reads CSVARDRGNTDTQYF. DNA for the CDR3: TGCAGCGTTGCGAGGGACAGGGGAAACACAGATACGCAGTATTTT.

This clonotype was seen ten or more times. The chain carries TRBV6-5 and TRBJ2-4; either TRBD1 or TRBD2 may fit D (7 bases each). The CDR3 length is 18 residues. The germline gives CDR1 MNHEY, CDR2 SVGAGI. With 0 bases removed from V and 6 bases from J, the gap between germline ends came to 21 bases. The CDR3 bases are TGTGCCAGCAGTTACTCGTCGCAGGGGGGGGCGTTCCGAAACATTCAGTACTTC. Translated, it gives CASSYSSQGGAFRNIQYF.

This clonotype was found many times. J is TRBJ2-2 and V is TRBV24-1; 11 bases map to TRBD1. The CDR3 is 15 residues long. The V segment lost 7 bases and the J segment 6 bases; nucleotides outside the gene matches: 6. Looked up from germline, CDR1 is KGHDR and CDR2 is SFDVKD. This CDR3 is CATSVPGQGAGELFF. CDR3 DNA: TGTGCCACCAGCGTCCCGGGACAGGGGGCCGGGGAGCTGTTTTTT.

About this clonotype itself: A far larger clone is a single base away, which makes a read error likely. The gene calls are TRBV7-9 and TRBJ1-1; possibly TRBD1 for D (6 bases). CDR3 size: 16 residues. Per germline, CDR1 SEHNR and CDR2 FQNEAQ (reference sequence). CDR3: CTSSLEGPTGYTEAFF. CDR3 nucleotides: TGTACCAGCAGCTTAGAGGGGCCCACAGGGTACACTGAAGCTTTCTTT.

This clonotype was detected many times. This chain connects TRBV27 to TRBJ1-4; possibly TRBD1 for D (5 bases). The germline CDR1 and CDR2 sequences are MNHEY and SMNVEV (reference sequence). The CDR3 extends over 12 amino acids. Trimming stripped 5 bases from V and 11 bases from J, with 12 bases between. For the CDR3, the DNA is TGTGCCAGCAGTAGGAACGGGGGGAAACTGTTTTTT. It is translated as CASSRNGGKLFF.

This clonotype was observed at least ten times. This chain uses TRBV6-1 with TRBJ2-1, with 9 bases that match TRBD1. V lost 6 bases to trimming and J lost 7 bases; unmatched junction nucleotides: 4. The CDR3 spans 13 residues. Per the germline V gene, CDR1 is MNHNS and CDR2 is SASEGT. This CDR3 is CASRTGTGNEQFF. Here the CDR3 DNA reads TGTGCCAGCAGAACCGGGACAGGGAATGAGCAGTTCTTC.

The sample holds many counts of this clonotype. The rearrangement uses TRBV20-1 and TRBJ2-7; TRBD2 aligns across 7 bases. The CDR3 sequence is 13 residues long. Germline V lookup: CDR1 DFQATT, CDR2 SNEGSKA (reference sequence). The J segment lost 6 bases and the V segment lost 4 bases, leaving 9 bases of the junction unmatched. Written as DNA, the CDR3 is TGCAGTGCTACCTTCAGTCCGGGGGGCGAGCAGTACGTC. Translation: CSATFSPGGEQYV.

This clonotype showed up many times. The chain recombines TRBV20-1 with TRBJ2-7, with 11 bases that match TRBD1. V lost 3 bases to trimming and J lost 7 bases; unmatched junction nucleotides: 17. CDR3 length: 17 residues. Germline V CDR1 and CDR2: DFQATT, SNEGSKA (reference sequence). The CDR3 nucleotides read TGCAGTGCTAGTGGCCGTGGACAGGGGGCCCTGTTTGGAGAGCAGTACTTC. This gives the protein CSASGRGQGALFGEQYF.

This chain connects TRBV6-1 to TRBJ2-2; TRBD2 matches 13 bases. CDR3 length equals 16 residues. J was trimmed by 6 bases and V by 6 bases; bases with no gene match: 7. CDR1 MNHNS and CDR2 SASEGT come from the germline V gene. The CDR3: CASRPTSGGAAGELFF. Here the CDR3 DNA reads TGTGCCAGCAGGCCCACTAGCGGGGGGGCCGCCGGGGAGCTGTTTTTT.

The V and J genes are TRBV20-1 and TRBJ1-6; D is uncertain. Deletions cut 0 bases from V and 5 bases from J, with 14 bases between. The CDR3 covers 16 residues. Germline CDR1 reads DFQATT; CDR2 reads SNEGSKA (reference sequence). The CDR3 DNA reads TGCAGTGCTAGAGACCCCTCCCGCGGGGATAATTCACCCCTCCACTTT. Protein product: CSARDPSRGDNSPLHF.

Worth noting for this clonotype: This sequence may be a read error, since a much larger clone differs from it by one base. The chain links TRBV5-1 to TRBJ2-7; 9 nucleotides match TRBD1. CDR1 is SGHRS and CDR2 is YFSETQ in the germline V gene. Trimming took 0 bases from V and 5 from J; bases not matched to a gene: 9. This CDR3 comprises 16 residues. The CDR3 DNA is TGCGCCAGCAGCTTGGGACCGGGACAGGGTCGGGACGAGCAGTACTTC. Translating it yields CASSLGPGQGRDEQYF.

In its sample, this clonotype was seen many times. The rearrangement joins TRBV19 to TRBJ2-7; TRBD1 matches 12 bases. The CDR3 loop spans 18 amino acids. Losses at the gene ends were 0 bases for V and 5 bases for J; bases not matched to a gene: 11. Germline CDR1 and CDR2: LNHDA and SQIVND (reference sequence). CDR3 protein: CASSIEGPRGTGGHEQYF. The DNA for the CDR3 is TGTGCCAGTAGTATAGAGGGCCCCCGCGGGACAGGGGGCCACGAGCAGTACTTC.

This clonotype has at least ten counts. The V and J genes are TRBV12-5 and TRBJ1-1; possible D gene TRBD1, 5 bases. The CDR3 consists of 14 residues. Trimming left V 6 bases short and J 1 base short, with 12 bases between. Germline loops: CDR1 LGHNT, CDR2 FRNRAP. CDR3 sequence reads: CASGAGHRNTEAFF. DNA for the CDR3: TGTGCTAGTGGGGCCGGACACCGGAACACTGAAGCTTTCTTT.

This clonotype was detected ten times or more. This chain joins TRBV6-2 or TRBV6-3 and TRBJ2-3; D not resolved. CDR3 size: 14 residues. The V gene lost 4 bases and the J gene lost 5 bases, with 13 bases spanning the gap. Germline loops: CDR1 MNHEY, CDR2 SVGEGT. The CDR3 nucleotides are TGTGCCAGCAGTTCGCCGGGCCCGGAAGATACGCAGTATTTT. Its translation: CASSSPGPEDTQYF.

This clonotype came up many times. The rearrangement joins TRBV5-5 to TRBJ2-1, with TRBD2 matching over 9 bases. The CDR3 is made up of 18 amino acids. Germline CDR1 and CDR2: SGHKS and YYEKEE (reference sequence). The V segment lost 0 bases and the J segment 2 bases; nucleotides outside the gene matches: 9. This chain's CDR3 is CASSLAAGGPDTYNEQFF. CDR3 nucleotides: TGTGCCAGCAGCTTGGCGGCGGGAGGGCCGGATACCTACAATGAGCAGTTCTTC.

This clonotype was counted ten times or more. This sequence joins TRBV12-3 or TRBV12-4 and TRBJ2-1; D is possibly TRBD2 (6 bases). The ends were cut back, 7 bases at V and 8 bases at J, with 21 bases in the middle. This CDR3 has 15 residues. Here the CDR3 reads CASTLSGGRIYEQFF. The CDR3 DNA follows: TGTGCCAGCACCCTATCCGGGGGTAGGATATATGAGCAGTTCTTC.

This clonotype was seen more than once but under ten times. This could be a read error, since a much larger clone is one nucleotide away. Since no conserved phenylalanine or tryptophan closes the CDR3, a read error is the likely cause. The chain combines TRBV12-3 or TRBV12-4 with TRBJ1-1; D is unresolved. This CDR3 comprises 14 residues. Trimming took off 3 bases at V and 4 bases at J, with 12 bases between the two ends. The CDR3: CASSFRPSSTEAFS. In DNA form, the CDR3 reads TGTGCCAGCAGTTTTAGACCTTCGTCCACTGAAGCTTTCTCT.

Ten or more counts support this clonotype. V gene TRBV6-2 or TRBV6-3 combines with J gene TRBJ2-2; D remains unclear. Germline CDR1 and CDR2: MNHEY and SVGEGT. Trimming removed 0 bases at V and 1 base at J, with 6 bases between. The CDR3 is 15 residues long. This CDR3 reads CASSYSRGNTGELFF. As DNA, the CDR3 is TGTGCCAGCAGTTACTCGCGCGGGAACACCGGGGAGCTGTTTTTT.

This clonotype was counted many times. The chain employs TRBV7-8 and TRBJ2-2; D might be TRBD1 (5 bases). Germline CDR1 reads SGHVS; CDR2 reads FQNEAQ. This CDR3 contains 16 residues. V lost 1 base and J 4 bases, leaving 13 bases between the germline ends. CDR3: CASSLGQYLTTGELFF. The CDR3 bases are TGTGCCAGCAGCTTAGGACAGTATCTTACCACCGGGGAGCTGTTTTTT.

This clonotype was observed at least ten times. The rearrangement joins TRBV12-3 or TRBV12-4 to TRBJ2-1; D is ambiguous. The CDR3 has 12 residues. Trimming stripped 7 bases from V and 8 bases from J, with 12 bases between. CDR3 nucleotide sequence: TGTGCCAGCACCCTCCAGATGGATGAGCAGTTCTTC. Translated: CASTLQMDEQFF.

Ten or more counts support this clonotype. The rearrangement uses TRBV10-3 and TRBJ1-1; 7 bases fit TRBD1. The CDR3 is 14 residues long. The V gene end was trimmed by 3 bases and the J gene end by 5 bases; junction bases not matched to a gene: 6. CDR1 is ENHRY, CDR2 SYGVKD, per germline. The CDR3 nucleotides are TGTGCCATCAGTGATTTGGGACAGAAGACTGAAGCTTTCTTT. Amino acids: CAISDLGQKTEAFF.

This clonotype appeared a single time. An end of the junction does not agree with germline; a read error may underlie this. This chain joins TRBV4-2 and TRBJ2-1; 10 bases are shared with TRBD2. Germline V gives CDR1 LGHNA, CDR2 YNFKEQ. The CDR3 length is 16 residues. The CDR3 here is CASSQDGTSEWNGQFF. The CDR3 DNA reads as TGTGCCAGCAGCCAGGATGGGACTAGCGAGTGGAATGGGCAGTTCTTC.

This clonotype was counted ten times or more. CDR3 in amino acids: CASSLEGLAGGRQFF. For the CDR3, the DNA is TGTGCCAGCAGCTTAGAGGGACTAGCGGGAGGCCGGCAGTTCTTC. The V and J genes are TRBV11-2 and TRBJ2-1; 15 positions match TRBD2. The V and J ends lost 0 bases and 12 bases, in that order; junction bases with no gene match: 3. The germline V gene has CDR1 SGHAT and CDR2 FQNNGV. The CDR3 loop spans 15 amino acids.

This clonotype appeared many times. Here the CDR3 DNA reads TGTGCCAGCAGGTCGGGCAATCAGCCCCAGCATTTT. Its translation is CASRSGNQPQHF. V gene TRBV12-3 or TRBV12-4 combines with J gene TRBJ1-5; D gene uncertain. Trimming removed 6 bases at V and 2 bases at J, with 5 bases between. The CDR3 is 12 amino acids.